This T cell receptor beta chain was retrieved from a study of control samples from healthy donors and cancer patients. CDR1 WNHNN and CDR2 SYGVQD come from the germline V gene (reference sequence). The CDR3 covers 12 residues. Between the trimmed V and J ends, which lost 4 bases and 7 bases, there was a span of 10 bases. Clones were read by immunoSEQ multiplex PCR, and TCRdb kept only the in-frame ones, dropping some. This repertoire shows about 77,000 clones, 80% to 95% found once; its top ten account for 5.5% to 6.5%. Material for sequencing was blood. V gene TRBV10-1 combines with J gene TRBJ2-5; D gene uncertain. The sequence was collected from a woman aged 60 to 75 in good health. For the CDR3, the DNA is TGCGCCAGCAGTGGACCCGGCGGGACCCAGTACTTC. Protein product: CASSGPGGTQYF.